The source of this T cell receptor beta chain is a study of blood T cells in healthy people across ages. This clonotype was seen at least ten times. Its antigen remains unknown. Study findings and constraints: Strong correlation linked observed beta diversity and percent naive T cells.

A second PCR of 7 to 11 cycles used a sample-barcoded 5' primer and a J-beta primer mix. Every cDNA molecule bore a tag from a template-switch adaptor containing 12 random nucleotides. TCRdb redid the calling of the 5' RACE reads with MiXCR, one entry per CDR3 protein. There are under 1,000,000 distinct CDR3 sequences in the sample; around half occur only once, and less than 20% lies in the top ten. The germline V gene encodes CDR1 SEHNR and CDR2 FQNEAQ (reference sequence). The CDR3 is made up of 14 amino acids. Trimming removed 7 bases from V and 4 bases from J, with 14 bases in between. Specimen: blood. The TCR originated in a man older than 75 in good health. This chain connects TRBV7-9 to TRBJ2-1; maybe TRBD2 (5 bases). The CDR3 DNA reads TGTGCCAGCACCTACATGGGGAGTTACAATGAGCAGTTCTTC. Translated: CASTYMGSYNEQFF.